Below, 28 T cell receptor beta chains from the same sample are listed, as sequenced in a study of T cell repertoires in cytomegalovirus infection. TCRdb fed the reads into MiXCR, producing one record per CDR3 protein. Of some 77,000 distinct CDR3 sequences in the sample, 3.5% to 4.5% were seen once. Sequencing was done on a sample of PBMCs. Source of these receptors: a human donor in good health (CMV status not recorded). Some clones in this sample may be carry-over from other donors' samples.

Many counts were recorded for this clonotype. This chain joins TRBV9 and TRBJ1-1; D ambiguous. The CDR3 has 13 amino acids. V was clipped by 0 bases and J by 3 bases, with 6 bases between them. Germline CDR1 and CDR2: SGDLS and YYNGEE. DNA of the CDR3: TGTGCCAGCAGCGTAGTGAAGGACACTGAAGCTTTCTTT. Amino acid sequence: CASSVVKDTEAFF. Looking up the rest from reference TRBV9 and TRBJ1-1 gives the full variable domain: DSGVTQTPKHLITATGQRVTLRCSPRSGDLSVYWYQQSLDQGLQFLIQYYNGEERAKGNILERFSAQQFPDLHSELNLSSLELGDSALYFCASSVVKDTEAFFGQGTRLTVV.

The sample holds many counts of this clonotype. The J gene is TRBJ1-2, the V gene TRBV6-2 or TRBV6-3; D gene uncertain. V shed 4 bases and J shed 6 bases, with 6 bases lying between them. The germline V gene encodes CDR1 MNHEY and CDR2 SVGEGT. This CDR3 region has 11 residues. CDR3 nucleotide sequence: TGTGCCAGCAGTTCCGTCGATGGCTACACCTTC. It translates to CASSSVDGYTF.

This clonotype has at least ten counts. The rearrangement uses TRBV4-1 and TRBJ1-2; D not resolved. Trimming took 1 base from V and 4 from J, leaving 13 bases between them. Germline lookup yields CDR1 MGHRA and CDR2 YSYEKL. The CDR3 length is 15 residues. This CDR3 is CASSQVSQRGYGYTF. The CDR3, as DNA: TGCGCCAGCAGCCAAGTTTCCCAACGGGGCTATGGCTACACCTTC.

This clonotype was recorded many times. The chain recombines TRBV6-2 or TRBV6-3 with TRBJ1-2; 8 bases map to TRBD1. Germline V CDR1 and CDR2: MNHEY, SVGEGT. The V segment lost 5 bases and the J segment 3 bases; nucleotides outside the gene matches: 11. The CDR3 has 16 amino acids. The CDR3 sequence: CASSPGGQDQYYGYTF. The CDR3 coding sequence is TGTGCCAGCAGTCCCGGGGGACAGGATCAATACTATGGCTACACCTTC.

This clonotype was picked up many times. The chain links TRBV7-2 to TRBJ2-7, with a tentative D call TRBD1 (6 bases). This CDR3 region has 17 residues. V lost 6 bases to trimming and J lost 0 bases, with 21 bases between them. CDR1 and CDR2 (germline): SGHTA, FQGNSA. CDR3 sequence (DNA): TGTGCCAGCAGACCCAATCCGAGGGGGTGGAGCTCCTACGAGCAGTACTTC. It codes for CASRPNPRGWSSYEQYF.

This clonotype was found many times. The CDR3 sequence is CASSQERRTGDHGYTF. The DNA of the CDR3 is TGCGCCAGCAGCCAAGAACGAAGGACAGGGGACCATGGCTACACCTTC. The chain combines TRBV4-1 with TRBJ1-2; 9 positions agree with TRBD1. There are 16 residues in the CDR3. V shed 0 bases, J shed 6 bases, and the junction held 8 bases outside the gene matches. Germline loops: CDR1 MGHRA, CDR2 YSYEKL.

There are many counts of this clonotype. The chain links TRBV12-3 or TRBV12-4 to TRBJ1-1; no clear D. Trimming removed 6 bases from V and 1 base from J, with 12 bases in between. The CDR3 loop spans 14 amino acids. The CDR3, as DNA: TGTGCCAGCAGCCCTCTGATGAGGAACACTGAAGCTTTCTTT. It translates to CASSPLMRNTEAFF.

This clonotype has a count of ten or more. V gene TRBV29-1 combines with J gene TRBJ2-5; D is uncertain. V lost 7 bases and J lost 0, with 12 bases in between. The germline CDR1 and CDR2 sequences are SQVTM and ANQGSEA. The CDR3 runs 13 residues. CDR3 nucleotides: TGCAGCGCTCAGGTTAGCCACCAAGAGACCCAGTACTTC. Encoded protein: CSAQVSHQETQYF.

In this sample, this clonotype turned up many times. CDR3: CASKGQIYNSPLHF. For the CDR3, the DNA is TGTGCCAGCAAAGGACAGATATATAATTCACCCCTCCACTTT. The rearrangement links TRBV6-1 to TRBJ1-6; D is perhaps TRBD1 (6 bases). This CDR3 has 14 residues. With 7 bases removed from V and 4 bases from J, the gap between germline ends came to 11 bases. The germline V gene has CDR1 MNHNS and CDR2 SASEGT.

In its sample, this clonotype was seen many times. The chain employs TRBV7-3 and TRBJ2-2, with D uncertain. The germline V and J ends were trimmed by 2 bases and 4 bases, with 14 bases remaining between them. The length of the CDR3 is 16 residues. Germline V gene data show CDR1 as SGHTA and CDR2 as FQGTGA. CDR3 protein: CASSLRPPEITGELFF. CDR3 DNA sequence: TGTGCCAGCAGCTTACGACCTCCCGAAATCACCGGGGAGCTGTTTTTT.

Many counts were recorded for this clonotype. V is TRBV6-2 or TRBV6-3 and J is TRBJ1-5; tentative D call: TRBD1 (6 bases). This CDR3 contains 14 residues. V was cut by 2 bases and J by 4 bases, with 9 bases left in between. Germline V gene data show CDR1 as MNHEY and CDR2 as SVGEGT. CDR3 amino acids: CASSYPTGNQPQHF. Here the CDR3 DNA reads TGTGCCAGCAGTTACCCCACAGGGAATCAGCCCCAGCATTTT.

This clonotype was found a few times. This may come from a read error, since a much larger clone is one base off. This sequence joins TRBV20-1 and TRBJ1-1; D may be TRBD1 (5 bases). Germline values: CDR1 DFQATT, CDR2 SNEGSKA (reference sequence). The CDR3 covers 13 residues. CDR3 sequence: CSARGQGGTEAVF. The CDR3 nucleotides read TGCAGTGCTAGAGGGCAGGGAGGGACTGAAGCTGTCTTT.

This clonotype was observed many times. The chain employs TRBV6-2 or TRBV6-3 and TRBJ2-7; 7 bases align to TRBD2. The CDR3 consists of 13 residues. The junction had 6 bases not matched to a gene; V was cut back by 7 bases and J by 3 bases. Per the germline V gene, CDR1 is MNHEY and CDR2 is SVGEGT. In DNA form, the CDR3 reads TGTGCCAGCATCCTCCCGGGGGGCTACGAGCAGTACTTC. Translation: CASILPGGYEQYF.

This clonotype was counted at least ten times. The V gene is TRBV7-2, the J gene TRBJ1-5; tentatively, D is TRBD1 (5 bases). Trimming stripped 7 bases from V and 2 bases from J, with 12 bases between. CDR3 size: 14 residues. CDR1 is SGHTA and CDR2 is FQGNSA in the germline V gene. CDR3 bases: TGTGCCAGCATGCAGGGTATCGGCAATCAGCCCCAGCATTTT. Protein sequence: CASMQGIGNQPQHF.

This clonotype was seen many times. This sequence joins TRBV7-8 and TRBJ2-7; either TRBD1 or TRBD2 may supply D (5 bases each). The CDR3 covers 15 residues. The germline V gene has CDR1 SGHVS and CDR2 FQNEAQ. Trimming pared 2 bases from V and 6 bases from J, leaving 17 bases between. The CDR3 DNA reads as TGTGCCAGCAGCTTACCTATGTATCGGGGCGGCGAGCAGTACTTC. Residues: CASSLPMYRGGEQYF.

This clonotype was seen many times. The V gene is TRBV5-1, the J gene TRBJ2-3; tentative D call: TRBD1 (6 bases). V was clipped by 3 bases and J by 6 bases, with 20 bases between them. The CDR3 runs 16 residues. The germline gives CDR1 SGHRS, CDR2 YFSETQ. The CDR3 spells CASSSSWTVGMDTQYF. DNA of the CDR3: TGCGCCAGCAGCTCTTCATGGACAGTTGGGATGGATACGCAGTATTTT.

This clonotype was observed at least ten times. V usage is TRBV6-4 and J usage is TRBJ1-1; D remains unclear. V was clipped by 4 bases and J by 0 bases, with 6 bases between them. Germline assignment: CDR1 MRHNA and CDR2 SNTAGT. CDR3 length: 13 amino acids. The CDR3: CASSVELNTEAFF. DNA for the CDR3: TGTGCCAGCAGTGTGGAACTGAACACTGAAGCTTTCTTT.

This clonotype was counted ten times or more. The V and J genes are TRBV28 and TRBJ2-3; possibly TRBD1 or TRBD2 for D (5 bases each). The CDR3 is 13 residues long. Germline V gives CDR1 MDHEN, CDR2 SYDVKM. The V end lost 6 bases, the J end lost 5 bases, and 12 bases lay between the germline ends. This chain's CDR3 is CASRGRKRDTQYF. Here the CDR3 DNA reads TGTGCCAGCAGGGGACGCAAACGAGATACGCAGTATTTT.

This clonotype was observed at least ten times. The chain uses TRBV6-1 and TRBJ2-3, with D unclear. V lost 7 bases to trimming and J lost 2 bases, with 10 bases between them. Germline CDR1 reads MNHNS; CDR2 reads SASEGT. The CDR3 sequence is 13 residues long. For the CDR3, the DNA is TGTGCCAGCACCCAACGCTTCACAGATACGCAGTATTTT. This sequence encodes CASTQRFTDTQYF.

V is TRBV29-1 and J is TRBJ1-2; D is unresolved. Germline loops: CDR1 SQVTM, CDR2 ANQGSEA. CDR3 length equals 12 residues. V was clipped by 0 bases and J by 4 bases, with 6 bases between them. The CDR3 is CSVEELGYGYTF. CDR3 nucleotide sequence: TGCAGCGTTGAAGAGTTGGGCTATGGCTACACCTTC.

This clonotype showed up many times. An end of the junction does not agree with germline; a read error may underlie this. The genes are TRBV5-5 and TRBJ1-1; 7 bases are a match to TRBD1. Germline loops: CDR1 SGHKS, CDR2 YYEKEE (reference sequence). The CDR3 has 14 amino acids. The CDR3 region has the DNA TGTGTCAGCAGCACCGCTACAGGGGCCACTGAAGCTTTCTTT. Protein: CVSSTATGATEAFF. Based on the CDR3 plus reference TRBV5-5 and TRBJ1-1, the full variable domain is DAGVTQSPTHLIKTRGQQVTLRCSPISGHKSVSWYQQVLGQGPQFIFQYYEKEERGRGNFPDRFSARQFPNYSSELNVNALLLGDSALYLCVSSTATGATEAFFGQGTRLTVV.

This clonotype has ten or more counts. The chain has TRBV18 and TRBJ1-1; no firm D call. This CDR3 contains 15 residues. Trimming pared 3 bases from V and 4 bases from J, leaving 15 bases between. Germline CDR1 reads KGHSH; CDR2 reads LQKENI. As DNA, the CDR3 is TGTGCCAGCTCACCGTCGAATTTGTGGGGCACTGAAGCTTTCTTT. It encodes CASSPSNLWGTEAFF.

The sample holds many counts of this clonotype. The chain combines TRBV12-3 or TRBV12-4 with TRBJ1-6; unclear D gene. CDR3 length equals 14 residues. Trimming took off 6 bases at V and 4 bases at J, with 10 bases between the two ends. The CDR3: CASSLLSYNSPLHF. The CDR3 nucleotides are TGTGCCAGCAGCTTACTTTCTTATAATTCACCCCTCCACTTT.

This clonotype was observed at least ten times. The rearrangement joins TRBV9 to TRBJ2-3, with TRBD1 matching over 7 bases. This CDR3 is built from 15 residues. V trimming: 2 bases; J trimming: 0 bases; junction bases outside the gene matches: 3. CDR1 SGDLS and CDR2 YYNGEE come from the germline V gene. In nucleotides, the CDR3 is TGTGCCAGCAGCGTTACAGGGGCCAGCACAGATACGCAGTATTTT. Translated: CASSVTGASTDTQYF.

J is TRBJ2-1 and V is TRBV6-2 or TRBV6-3, with 8 positions matching TRBD1. V gave up 5 bases and J gave up 2 bases; unmatched junction bases: 5. CDR1 MNHEY and CDR2 SVGEGT come from the germline V gene. CDR3 length: 15 amino acids. CDR3 coding DNA: TGTGCCAGCAGTCAGGGGGCCGTAACCTACAATGAGCAGTTCTTC. Protein sequence: CASSQGAVTYNEQFF.

This clonotype was seen repeatedly, ten times or more. The chain uses TRBV12-3 or TRBV12-4 and TRBJ1-1, with D maybe TRBD1 (6 bases). V lost 5 bases to trimming and J lost 1 base, with 11 bases between them. This CDR3 spans 14 amino acids. Written as DNA, the CDR3 is TGTGCCAGCAGTAAGACAGGTCGGAACACTGAAGCTTTCTTT. Encoded protein: CASSKTGRNTEAFF.

This clonotype was seen many times. V and J are TRBV10-3 and TRBJ2-7; 12 bases agree with TRBD1. CDR1 and CDR2 from the germline V gene are ENHRY and SYGVKD. The CDR3 sequence is 15 residues long. Trimming took 7 bases from V and 4 from J; bases not matched to a gene: 8. CDR3 sequence: CAITEGQGALYEQYF. CDR3 coding DNA: TGTGCCATCACCGAGGGACAGGGGGCCTTATACGAGCAGTACTTC.

At least ten counts were recorded for this clonotype. V usage is TRBV7-2 and J usage is TRBJ1-5, with a tentative D call TRBD1 (6 bases). The CDR3 is made up of 14 amino acids. Looked up from germline, CDR1 is SGHTA and CDR2 is FQGNSA. The germline V and J ends were trimmed by 2 bases and 5 bases, with 10 bases remaining between them. The DNA of the CDR3 is TGTGCCAGCAGCTTATCAGCAGGGGATCAGCCCCAGCATTTT. This codes for CASSLSAGDQPQHF.